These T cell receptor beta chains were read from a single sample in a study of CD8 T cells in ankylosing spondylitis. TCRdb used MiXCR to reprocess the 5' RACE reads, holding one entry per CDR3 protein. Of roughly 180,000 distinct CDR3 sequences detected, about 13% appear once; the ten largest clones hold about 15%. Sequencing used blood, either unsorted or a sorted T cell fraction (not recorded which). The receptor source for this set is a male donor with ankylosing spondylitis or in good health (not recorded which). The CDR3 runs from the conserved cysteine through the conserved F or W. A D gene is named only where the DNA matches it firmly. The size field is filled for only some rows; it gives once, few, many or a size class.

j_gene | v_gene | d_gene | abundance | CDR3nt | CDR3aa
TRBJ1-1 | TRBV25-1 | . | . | TGTGCCAGCAGTGAGGGAAGGGGCTCCACTGAAGCTTTCTTT | CASSEGRGSTEAFF
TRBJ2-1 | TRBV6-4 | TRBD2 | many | TGTGCCAGCAGTGACGGCGGGGGTACGCACAATGAGCAGTTCTTC | CASSDGGGTHNEQFF
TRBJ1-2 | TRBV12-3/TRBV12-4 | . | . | TGTGCCAGCAGTTTAGCGCAGGCGGGATATGGCTACACCTTC | CASSLAQAGYGYTF
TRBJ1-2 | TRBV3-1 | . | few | TGTGCCAGCAGCCAAGCACGGGATCTTCTTCCTGGCTACACCTTC | CASSQARDLLPGYTF
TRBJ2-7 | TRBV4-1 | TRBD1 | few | TGCGCCAGCAGCCAAGCTCCGGTCGGACAGGGATTGTCCTACGAGCAGTACTTC | CASSQAPVGQGLSYEQYF
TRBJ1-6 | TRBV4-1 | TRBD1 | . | TGCGCCAGCAGCCCGGGACAGGGAGTATCACCCCTCCACTTT | CASSPGQGVSPLHF
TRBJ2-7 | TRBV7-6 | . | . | TGTGCCAGCAGCTCTTCCGGGGGACTCCGGTACGAGCAGTACTTC | CASSSSGGLRYEQYF
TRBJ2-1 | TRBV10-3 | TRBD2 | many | TGTGCCATCAGTGAGCGGAGCGGGAGGGGTGCCTACAATGAGCAGTTCTTC | CAISERSGRGAYNEQFF
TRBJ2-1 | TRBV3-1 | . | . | TGTGCCAGCAGCCGTCCAAATACCTACAATGAGCAGTTCTTC | CASSRPNTYNEQFF
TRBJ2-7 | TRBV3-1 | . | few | TGTGCCAGCAGCCTTCCAGGTGGCGGCAAGTACGAGCAGTACTTC | CASSLPGGGKYEQYF
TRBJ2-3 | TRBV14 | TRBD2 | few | TGTGCCAGCAGCCCTGGACTAGCGGGAGGGCCACATACGCAGTATTTT | CASSPGLAGGPHTQYF
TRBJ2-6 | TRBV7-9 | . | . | TGTGCCAGCAGTTCGGGACCTGGGGCCAACGTCCTGACTTTC | CASSSGPGANVLTF
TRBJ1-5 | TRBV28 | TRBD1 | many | TGTGCCAGCAGTTTGTCCCCGGGACAGGGGGAATGGGCCCAGCATTTT | CASSLSPGQGEWAQHF
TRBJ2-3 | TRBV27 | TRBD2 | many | TGTGCCAGCAGTCTCTGGGGGGGAGGATCCACAGATACGCAGTATTTT | CASSLWGGGSTDTQYF
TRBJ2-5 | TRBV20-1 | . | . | TGCAGTGCTAGTGGTAGTGGAGAGACCCAGTACTTC | CSASGSGETQYF
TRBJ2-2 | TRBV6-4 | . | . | TGTGCCAGCAGTGACTCGTCTGGGAACACCGGGGAGCTGTTTTTT | CASSDSSGNTGELFF
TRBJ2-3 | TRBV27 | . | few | TGTGCCAGCAAGGGCGGAACAGGAGCGGATACGCAGTATTTT | CASKGGTGADTQYF
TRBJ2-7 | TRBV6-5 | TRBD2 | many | TGTGCCAGCAGTACAGCGGGAAGCGAGCAGTACTTC | CASSTAGSEQYF
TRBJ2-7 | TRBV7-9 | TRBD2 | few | TGTGCCAGCAGCCCCGGGACTAGAGTCGTCGAGCAGTACTTC | CASSPGTRVVEQYF
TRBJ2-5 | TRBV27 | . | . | TGTGCCAGCAGTTTGGGCGGGGCCATAGAGACCCAGTACTTC | CASSLGGAIETQYF
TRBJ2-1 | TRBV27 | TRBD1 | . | TGTGCCAGCGGTTCCGGGACAGGGCCATACAATGAGCAGTTCTTC | CASGSGTGPYNEQFF
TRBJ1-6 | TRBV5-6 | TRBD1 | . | TGTGCCAGCAGCGCGTCGGGACAGGGGAATTCACCCCTCCACTTT | CASSASGQGNSPLHF
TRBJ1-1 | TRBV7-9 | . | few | TGTGCCAGCAGCTCGACAGTAAACACTGAAGCTTTCTTT | CASSSTVNTEAFF
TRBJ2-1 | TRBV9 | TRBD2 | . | TGTGCCAGCACGCCGGGACTAGCGCGGAACAATGAGCAGTTCTTC | CASTPGLARNNEQFF
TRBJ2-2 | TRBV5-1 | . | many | TGCGCCAGCTACCGACCGCCGGCCGGGGAGCTGTTTTTT | CASYRPPAGELFF